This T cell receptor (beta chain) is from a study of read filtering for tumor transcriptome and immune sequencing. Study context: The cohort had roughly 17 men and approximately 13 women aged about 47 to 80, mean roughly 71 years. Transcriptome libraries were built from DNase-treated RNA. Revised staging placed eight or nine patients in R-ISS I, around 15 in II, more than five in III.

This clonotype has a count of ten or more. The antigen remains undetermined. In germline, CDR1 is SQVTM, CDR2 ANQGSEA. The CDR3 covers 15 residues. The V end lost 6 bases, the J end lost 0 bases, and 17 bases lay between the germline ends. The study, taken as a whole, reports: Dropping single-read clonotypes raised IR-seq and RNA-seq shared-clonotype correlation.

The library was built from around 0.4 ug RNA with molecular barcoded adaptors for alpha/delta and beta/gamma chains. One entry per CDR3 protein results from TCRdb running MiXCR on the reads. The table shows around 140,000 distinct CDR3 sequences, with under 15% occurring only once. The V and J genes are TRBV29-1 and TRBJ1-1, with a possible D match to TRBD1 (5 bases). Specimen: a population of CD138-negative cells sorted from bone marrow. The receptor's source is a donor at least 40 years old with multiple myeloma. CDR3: CSVHGAEIMNTEAFF. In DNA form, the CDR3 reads TGCAGCGTACACGGGGCAGAAATCATGAACACTGAAGCTTTCTTT.